These 17 T cell receptor beta chains came from one sample sequenced in a study of CD8 T cells in Susac syndrome. About 0.5 to 1 ug RNA was reverse transcribed with random hexamers. One entry per CDR3 protein results from TCRdb running MiXCR on the immunoSEQ multiplex PCR reads. The table has tens of thousands of distinct CDR3 sequences, more than 85% seen once; the top ten hold around 0.43%. Sequenced sample: CD8+ T cells from PBMCs. Receptor source: a human donor in good health.

The chain has TRBV12-5 and TRBJ1-2, with D possibly being TRBD1 (6 bases). Germline CDR1 and CDR2: LGHNT and FRNRAP. With 6 bases removed from V and 6 bases from J, the gap between germline ends came to 17 bases. The CDR3 has 14 amino acids. The CDR3 DNA sequence: TGTGCTAGTGGCCCCAGGACAGAAGGGGATGGCTACACCTTC. It translates to CASGPRTEGDGYTF.

The chain employs TRBV6-4 and TRBJ2-3; 10 bases agree with TRBD1. Germline CDR1 is MRHNA and CDR2 is SNTAGT. V trimming: 2 bases; J trimming: 4 bases; junction bases outside the gene matches: 0. The CDR3 loop spans 14 amino acids. This CDR3 reads CASSDGQGADTQYF. Written as DNA, the CDR3 is TGTGCCAGCAGTGACGGACAGGGGGCAGATACGCAGTATTTT.

This clonotype was recorded a few times. V and J are TRBV7-9 and TRBJ2-1, with 8 bases matching TRBD2. V trimming: 6 bases; J trimming: 3 bases; junction bases outside the gene matches: 10. Germline CDR1 reads SEHNR; CDR2 reads FQNEAQ (reference sequence). CDR3 size: 16 residues. The CDR3 DNA is TGTGCCAGCAGTCCCCCCGGGAGGGCCGTCTACAATGAGCAGTTCTTC. It specifies CASSPPGRAVYNEQFF.

The chain has TRBV6-2 or TRBV6-3 and TRBJ2-7; no reliable D call. Germline V gives CDR1 MNHEY, CDR2 SVGEGT. The CDR3 has 12 amino acids. V was trimmed by 6 bases and J by 6 bases, leaving 12 bases between them. The CDR3 spells CASSPTFSEQYF. Written as DNA, the CDR3 is TGTGCCAGCAGCCCAACCTTTTCCGAGCAGTACTTC.

CDR3 in DNA: TGTGCCAGCAGCTTAGGCCCGAACACCGGGGAGCTGTTTTTT. Its translation is CASSLGPNTGELFF. The rearrangement uses TRBV5-8 and TRBJ2-2; D is unclear. Trimming removed 2 bases at V and 0 bases at J, with 5 bases between. This CDR3 contains 14 residues. The germline V gene has CDR1 SGHTS and CDR2 YDEGEE.

The chain links TRBV19 to TRBJ2-7; D possibly matches TRBD1 or TRBD2 (6 bases each). V lost 5 bases and J lost 1, with 12 bases in between. The CDR3 is 14 amino acids. Germline V CDR1 and CDR2: LNHDA, SQIVND (reference sequence). The CDR3, as DNA: TGTGCCAGTAGTGCGGGACAATTTTCCTACGAGCAGTACTTC. As protein: CASSAGQFSYEQYF.

This chain uses TRBV9 with TRBJ2-7, with D tentatively TRBD1 (6 bases). The CDR3 totals 12 residues. CDR1 and CDR2 from the germline V gene are SGDLS and YYNGEE. Trimming shortened V by 4 bases and J by 4 bases, and 9 bases separated the two germline ends. For the CDR3, the DNA is TGTGCCAGCAGCACAACAGGGTACGAGCAGTACTTC. Protein product: CASSTTGYEQYF. Complete variable domain (other parts from reference TRBV9 and TRBJ2-7): DSGVTQTPKHLITATGQRVTLRCSPRSGDLSVYWYQQSLDQGLQFLIQYYNGEERAKGNILERFSAQQFPDLHSELNLSSLELGDSALYFCASSTTGYEQYFGPGTRLTVT.

This chain joins TRBV7-2 and TRBJ2-1, with D possibly being TRBD1 (5 bases). The CDR3 contains 16 residues. Germline CDR1 is SGHTA and CDR2 is FQGNSA. Trimming left V 1 base short and J 0 bases short, with 10 bases between. CDR3 DNA: TGTGCCAGCAGCTTAGACCGACAGAGCTCCTACAATGAGCAGTTCTTC. Protein: CASSLDRQSSYNEQFF.

The CDR3 DNA reads TGCGCCAGCAGCCAAGATGGGATAGCGGACGACACAGATACGCAGTATTTT. This translates into CASSQDGIADDTDTQYF. The chain combines TRBV4-3 with TRBJ2-3; possibly TRBD2 for D (6 bases). V lost 0 bases and J 2 bases, leaving 15 bases between the germline ends. This CDR3 spans 17 amino acids. Germline loops: CDR1 LGHNA, CDR2 YSLEER.

The CDR3 sequence is CASSLGRTSSYGYTF. The CDR3 coding sequence is TGTGCCAGCAGCTTAGGTAGGACGAGCTCCTATGGCTACACCTTC. V usage is TRBV7-9 and J usage is TRBJ1-2; D ambiguous. The CDR3 has 15 amino acids. From germline, CDR1 is SEHNR and CDR2 FQNEAQ (reference sequence). V was clipped by 1 base and J by 4 bases, with 13 bases between them. The full variable domain, with the rest looked up from reference TRBV7-9 and TRBJ1-2, is DTGVSQNPRHKITKRGQNVTFRCDPISEHNRLYWYRQTLGQGPEFLTYFQNEAQLEKSRLLSDRFSAERPKGSFSTLEIQRTEQGDSAMYLCASSLGRTSSYGYTFGSGTRLTVV.

The chain carries TRBV25-1 and TRBJ2-5; no clear D gene. CDR3 length equals 16 residues. Trimming took off 1 base at V and 0 bases at J, with 12 bases between the two ends. Germline V lookup: CDR1 MGHDK, CDR2 SYGVNS. This CDR3 reads CASSELSDNYQETQYF. CDR3 nucleotide sequence: TGTGCCAGCAGTGAATTAAGCGACAACTACCAAGAGACCCAGTACTTC.

The chain uses TRBV2 and TRBJ2-3; 8 nucleotides line up with TRBD1. The V segment lost 6 bases and the J segment 3 bases; nucleotides outside the gene matches: 8. Germline assignment: CDR1 SNHLY and CDR2 FYNNEI. CDR3 length equals 15 residues. CDR3 in amino acids: CASSSGQGLTDTQYF. The CDR3 DNA reads as TGTGCCAGCAGCAGTGGACAGGGCCTGACAGATACGCAGTATTTT.

This chain connects TRBV30 to TRBJ2-1; a weak D match, TRBD2 (5 bases). This CDR3 is 13 amino acids long. V gave up 4 bases and J gave up 8 bases, with 15 bases separating them. Germline loops: CDR1 GTSNPN, CDR2 SVGIG (reference sequence). CDR3 in DNA: TGTGCCTGGAACCTCAGCGGTGGGGATGAGCAGTTCTTC. Translated: CAWNLSGGDEQFF.

CDR3 protein: CASSQVGLAVGELFF. CDR3 coding DNA: TGTGCCAGCAGCCAAGTTGGGCTAGCCGTCGGGGAGCTGTTTTTT. The J gene is TRBJ2-2, the V gene TRBV14; D might be TRBD2 (5 bases). Germline V CDR1 and CDR2: SGHDN, FVKESK. The CDR3 contains 15 residues. With 1 base removed from V and 7 bases from J, the gap between germline ends came to 13 bases.

The genes are TRBV27 and TRBJ2-1; 10 bases agree with TRBD2. The CDR3 sequence is 16 residues long. J was trimmed by 5 bases and V by 2 bases; bases with no gene match: 6. Per the germline V gene, CDR1 is MNHEY and CDR2 is SMNVEV (reference sequence). CDR3 in DNA: TGTGCCAGCAGTTTAGACCTAGCGGGAGCCCACAATGAGCAGTTCTTC. Translation: CASSLDLAGAHNEQFF.

The CDR3 loop reads CASSDASTDTQYF. Written as DNA, the CDR3 is TGTGCCAGCAGTGACGCCTCCACAGATACGCAGTATTTT. The chain couples TRBV2 to TRBJ2-3; D is unresolved. The ends were cut back, 3 bases at V and 2 bases at J, with 6 bases in the middle. The CDR3 sequence is 13 residues long. CDR1 is SNHLY and CDR2 is FYNNEI in the germline V gene. Filled out from reference TRBV2 and TRBJ2-3, the complete variable domain reads EPEVTQTPSHQVTQMGQEVILRCVPISNHLYFYWYRQILGQKVEFLVSFYNNEISEKSEIFDDQFSVERPDGSNFTLKIRSTKLEDSAMYFCASSDASTDTQYFGPGTRLTVL.

The J gene is TRBJ2-1, the V gene TRBV24-1, with 7 bases identical to TRBD1. The CDR3 loop spans 16 amino acids. Germline V gene sequence: CDR1 KGHDR, CDR2 SFDVKD. With 5 bases clipped from V and 0 bases from J, the junction kept 6 bases outside the gene matches. The CDR3 nucleotides read TGTGCCACCAGTGGAAAGACAGGGAGCTCCTACAATGAGCAGTTCTTC. Encoded protein: CATSGKTGSSYNEQFF.